The 28 T cell receptor beta chains presented below share a single source sample, sequenced in a study of cytomegalovirus exposure and HLA in healthy donors. The PCR made use of 60 Vbeta and 13 Jbeta primers. Sequenced by immunoSEQ multiplex PCR; TCRdb stores in-frame clones only, minus some. The sample comprises about 82,000 clones, about 79% of which are singletons, and around 5.8% rests with the top ten. Sequencing input: PBMCs. The receptors were gathered from a male donor in good health and CMV-seropositive.

The gene calls are TRBV28 and TRBJ1-4; D might be TRBD1 (6 bases). The CDR3 is 18 residues long. Germline V gives CDR1 MDHEN, CDR2 SYDVKM. The V end was cut by 5 bases, the J end by 0 bases, with 19 bases between. As DNA, the CDR3 is TGTGCCAGCAGTATGGGACACCGAGCTGTGGCAACTAATGAAAAACTGTTTTTT. Translated, it gives CASSMGHRAVATNEKLFF.

This clone was counted only a few times. CDR3 nucleotide sequence: TGTGCCAGTAGTTGGACAGGGGCGCTCTATGGCTACACCTTC. It is translated as CASSWTGALYGYTF. V gene TRBV19 combines with J gene TRBJ1-2; 9 bases align to TRBD1. Unmatched junction bases numbered 5, after V lost 5 bases and J lost 4 bases. Germline-derived CDR1 and CDR2 are LNHDA and SQIVND (reference sequence). CDR3 size: 14 residues.

J is TRBJ2-2 and V is TRBV30; D might be TRBD1 (6 bases). CDR3 length: 16 amino acids. V lost 2 bases to trimming and J lost 7 bases, with 20 bases between them. Germline CDR1 reads GTSNPN; CDR2 reads SVGIG (reference sequence). CDR3 protein: CAWSRYTYRVGGELFF. The CDR3 nucleotides read TGTGCCTGGAGTCGATACACCTACAGGGTCGGCGGGGAGCTGTTTTTT.

V usage is TRBV6-1 and J usage is TRBJ2-7; D is ambiguous. The V and J ends lost 0 bases and 4 bases respectively, with 10 bases between them. The germline V gene encodes CDR1 MNHNS and CDR2 SASEGT. The CDR3 sequence is 14 residues long. CDR3 sequence (DNA): TGTGCCAGCAGTGAAGCATTCTCTGAGTACGAGCAGTACTTC. Its translation: CASSEAFSEYEQYF.

This sequence joins TRBV30 and TRBJ1-2; D is perhaps TRBD1 (5 bases). Germline V gene sequence: CDR1 GTSNPN, CDR2 SVGIG (reference sequence). The CDR3 contains 13 residues. Trimming removed 2 bases at V and 8 bases at J, with 15 bases between. The DNA of the CDR3 is TGTGCCTGGAGTACCTCGGGGGTGAGAGGCTACACCTTC. Amino acid sequence: CAWSTSGVRGYTF.

The chain links TRBV19 to TRBJ1-1; D is uncertain. V lost 4 bases and J lost 5, with 5 bases in between. Germline V lookup: CDR1 LNHDA, CDR2 SQIVND (reference sequence). The CDR3 consists of 11 residues. In DNA, the CDR3 is TGTGCCAGTAGTACCACTACTGAAGCTTTCTTT. Protein product: CASSTTTEAFF.

This chain joins TRBV19 and TRBJ2-2; 8 positions match TRBD1. The CDR3 totals 12 residues. Germline CDR1 reads LNHDA; CDR2 reads SQIVND (reference sequence). The CDR3 DNA reads as TGTGCTTCGGGACAGGCCACCGGGGAGCTGTTTTTT. This encodes CASGQATGELFF.

The rearrangement uses TRBV5-8 and TRBJ2-7; maybe TRBD1 (5 bases). The CDR3 totals 13 residues. V was trimmed by 4 bases and J by 1 base, leaving 9 bases between them. Germline values: CDR1 SGHTS, CDR2 YDEGEE. CDR3: CASSSRQSYEQYF. In nucleotides, the CDR3 is TGTGCCAGCAGCAGCCGACAGTCCTACGAGCAGTACTTC.

The chain combines TRBV6-5 with TRBJ1-2, with D maybe TRBD1 (6 bases). Germline lookup yields CDR1 MNHEY and CDR2 SVGAGI. V gave up 0 bases and J gave up 3 bases, with 8 bases separating them. The CDR3 totals 14 residues. In DNA, the CDR3 is TGTGCCAGCAGTTACTCGACAGGCGACTATGGCTACACCTTC. Translating it yields CASSYSTGDYGYTF.

V is TRBV6-5 and J is TRBJ1-6; the match to TRBD1 covers 9 bases. The CDR3 totals 15 residues. Germline CDR1 and CDR2: MNHEY and SVGAGI. The J segment lost 8 bases and the V segment lost 5 bases, leaving 7 bases of the junction unmatched. CDR3 DNA sequence: TGTGCCAGCAGTACCACAGGGGGCAGTTATTCACCCCTCCACTTT. Translating it yields CASSTTGGSYSPLHF.

A few counts support this clone. V usage is TRBV7-9 and J usage is TRBJ1-3; 8 bases map to TRBD1. The CDR3 is 17 residues long. The V and J ends lost 4 bases and 4 bases, in that order; junction bases with no gene match: 12. The germline gives CDR1 SEHNR, CDR2 FQNEAQ (reference sequence). The CDR3 sequence is CASSSTLTGAGGNTIYF. In DNA form, the CDR3 reads TGTGCCAGCAGCTCAACATTGACAGGGGCAGGGGGAAACACCATATATTTT.

About this clone: The junction departs from germline at one end; a sequencing error may be responsible. The V gene is TRBV5-1, the J gene TRBJ1-1; D not certain. Per germline, CDR1 SGHRS and CDR2 YFSETQ. The CDR3 is 14 residues long. The CDR3 loop reads CASRLGSMNTEAFF. The CDR3 DNA follows: TGCGCCAGCAGATTGGGCAGTATGAACACTGAAGCTTTCTTT.

V gene TRBV5-8 combines with J gene TRBJ1-1, with D perhaps TRBD1 (5 bases). Germline CDR1 reads SGHTS; CDR2 reads YDEGEE. Trimming removed 0 bases from V and 10 bases from J, with 7 bases in between. This CDR3 contains 11 residues. CDR3 sequence (DNA): TGTGCCAGCAGCTTGGGCGGGGGAGCTTTCTTT. This encodes CASSLGGGAFF.

The chain combines TRBV4-1 with TRBJ1-1; perhaps TRBD1 as D (5 bases). Germline V CDR1 and CDR2: MGHRA, YSYEKL. The CDR3 is 15 residues long. The V gene lost 0 bases and the J gene lost 6 bases, with 14 bases spanning the gap. The CDR3 reads CASSQDRWQGAEAFF. In nucleotides, the CDR3 is TGCGCCAGCAGCCAAGATCGTTGGCAGGGCGCTGAAGCTTTCTTT.

This sequence joins TRBV2 and TRBJ1-6; TRBD1 aligns across 9 bases. This CDR3 has 14 residues. CDR1 and CDR2 (germline): SNHLY, FYNNEI. The ends lost 5 bases at V and 8 bases at J; junction bases unmatched: 4. In nucleotides, the CDR3 is TGTGCCAGCAGTTCTGACAGGGGGTATTCACCCCTCCACTTT. The encoded protein is CASSSDRGYSPLHF.

This clone was recorded once. The V call is TRBV27, the J call TRBJ2-1; the match to TRBD2 covers 14 bases. With 2 bases clipped from V and 7 bases from J, the junction kept 7 bases outside the gene matches. CDR3 length equals 17 residues. Per the germline V gene, CDR1 is MNHEY and CDR2 is SMNVEV (reference sequence). CDR3 sequence: CASSLRLAGGLRNEQFF. The DNA of the CDR3 is TGTGCCAGCAGTTTACGACTAGCGGGGGGGCTGAGGAATGAGCAGTTCTTC.

The genes are TRBV28 and TRBJ2-2; D is unclear. Germline CDR1 reads MDHEN; CDR2 reads SYDVKM. CDR3 length equals 12 residues. The germline V and J ends were trimmed by 8 bases and 4 bases, with 8 bases remaining between them. CDR3 amino acids: CASPSGTGELFF. The CDR3 region has the DNA TGTGCCAGCCCTTCCGGCACCGGGGAGCTGTTTTTT. Combining the CDR3 with reference TRBV28 and TRBJ2-2 gives the whole variable domain DVKVTQSSRYLVKRTGEKVFLECVQDMDHENMFWYRQDPGLGLRLIYFSYDVKMKEKGDIPEGYSVSREKKERFSLILESASTNQTSMYLCASPSGTGELFFGEGSRLTVL.

The chain joins TRBV2 to TRBJ2-1; possibly TRBD2 for D (5 bases). The CDR3 runs to 17 residues. The ends were cut back, 7 bases at V and 0 bases at J, with 19 bases in the middle. Germline V lookup: CDR1 SNHLY, CDR2 FYNNEI. The CDR3 loop is CASTARPRASSYNEQFF. The CDR3 DNA is TGTGCCAGCACCGCACGGCCGCGGGCCAGCTCCTACAATGAGCAGTTCTTC.

V is TRBV7-8 and J is TRBJ1-5; D gene uncertain. Trimming removed 3 bases at V and 2 bases at J, with 11 bases between. Germline CDR1 SGHVS, CDR2 FQNEAQ. The CDR3 is 15 amino acids. CDR3 region: CASSFSSSGNQPQHF. CDR3 in DNA: TGTGCCAGCAGCTTTAGCTCTTCTGGCAATCAGCCCCAGCATTTT.

The chain uses TRBV19 and TRBJ2-3; D gene ambiguous. The CDR3 runs to 14 residues. Trimming stripped 5 bases from V and 2 bases from J, with 11 bases between. Germline values: CDR1 LNHDA, CDR2 SQIVND (reference sequence). For the CDR3, the DNA is TGTGCCAGTAGTTACGGGTCCTACACAGATACGCAGTATTTT. Its protein product is CASSYGSYTDTQYF.

This clone was seen a handful of times. V gene TRBV6-5 combines with J gene TRBJ2-7; possibly TRBD2 for D (5 bases). Germline V gene lookup returns CDR1 MNHEY and CDR2 SVGAGI. V shed 3 bases and J shed 1 base, with 7 bases lying between them. The CDR3 covers 13 residues. For the CDR3, the DNA is TGTGCCAGCAGTTATGCGGGTTCCTACGAGCAGTACTTC. It codes for CASSYAGSYEQYF.

This sequence joins TRBV6-6 and TRBJ1-1; D is ambiguous. CDR1 and CDR2 from the germline V gene are MNHNY and SVGAGI (reference sequence). There are 12 residues in the CDR3. V gave up 6 bases and J gave up 3 bases, with 8 bases separating them. In DNA, the CDR3 is TGTGCCAGCAGGTGGCGGGACACTGAAGCTTTCTTT. Translating gives CASRWRDTEAFF.

This clone has just a few counts. The gene calls are TRBV29-1 and TRBJ1-1; D ambiguous. Germline CDR1 reads SQVTM; CDR2 reads ANQGSEA. The CDR3 runs 13 residues. Trimming pared 4 bases from V and 4 bases from J, leaving 13 bases between. The CDR3 DNA is TGCAGCGTTGGAGAGTTTGAGGGCACTGAAGCTTTCTTT. Translation gives CSVGEFEGTEAFF.

The V and J genes are TRBV2 and TRBJ2-7; 8 positions match TRBD1. Germline V gene data show CDR1 as SNHLY and CDR2 as FYNNEI. V was pared by 1 base and J by 11 bases, with 1 base of the junction left unmatched. CDR3 length: 11 residues. CDR3 DNA: TGTGCCAGCAGTGAAGTGGACAGGGAGTACTTC. Encoded protein: CASSEVDREYF.

The chain has TRBV6-5 and TRBJ2-6, with 8 bases lining up with TRBD1. CDR1 MNHEY and CDR2 SVGAGI come from the germline V gene. The CDR3 has 15 amino acids. Germline trimming cut 6 bases from V and 2 bases from J; bases unmatched to any gene: 3. For the CDR3, the DNA is TGTGCCAGCAGGGTACAGGGGGCTGGGGCCAACGTCCTGACTTTC. Protein sequence: CASRVQGAGANVLTF.

This CDR3 is CASSWGLAVTYEQYF. CDR3 coding DNA: TGTGCCAGCAGCTGGGGACTAGCGGTAACCTACGAGCAGTACTTC. This chain connects TRBV7-8 to TRBJ2-7; the match to TRBD2 covers 11 bases. There are 15 residues in the CDR3. Trimming took 4 bases from V and 2 from J; bases not matched to a gene: 4. The V gene's germline CDR1 is SGHVS and CDR2 FQNEAQ.

The DNA for the CDR3 is TGTGCCAGCAGTTCGCCTTCTAGCGGGAGGGCCCATAAGCAGTATTTT. Translating gives CASSSPSSGRAHKQYF. V gene TRBV28 combines with J gene TRBJ2-3, with 12 positions matching TRBD2. Trimming took 4 bases from V and 11 from J; bases not matched to a gene: 13. Looked up from germline, CDR1 is MDHEN and CDR2 is SYDVKM. CDR3 length: 16 amino acids.

This chain uses TRBV5-6 with TRBJ2-7; D may be TRBD2 (6 bases). Trimming took 2 bases from V and 0 from J, leaving 12 bases between them. This CDR3 region has 15 residues. The germline V gene has CDR1 SGHDT and CDR2 YYEEEE. The CDR3 sequence: CASSLAGSSSYEQYF. The CDR3 DNA sequence: TGTGCCAGCAGCTTAGCGGGTTCGAGCTCCTACGAGCAGTACTTC.